This note documents a single T cell receptor beta chain sequence. What this receptor recognizes is not known. No base quality information exists; no much larger clone differs at one position. As encoded in the germline V gene, CDR1 is MNHNS while CDR2 is SASEGT. The V and J ends are trimmed by 2 bases and 2 bases, leaving 14 bases between them. The CDR3 runs 16 amino acids, cysteine and phenylalanine included. Solely the CDR3 DNA is kept, with 48 bases framed from the first base. The sample belongs to a study of CD8 T cells in ankylosing spondylitis listed by TCRdb under 2017. In terms of the full investigation: The study set out to find disease-linked TCR variants by profiling T cell receptor beta repertoires in ankylosing spondylitis patients and healthy donors. The full study cohort was made up of 25 ankylosing spondylitis patients and 108 healthy donors. Peripheral blood samples were taken, and synovial fluid was additionally collected from ankylosing spondylitis patients. Overall study results and their limits: A CD8+ phenotype was shown by the disease-linked clones, which were found at relatively low frequencies in peripheral blood. The disease-linked clones were reported as significantly enriched in matched synovial fluid samples from ankylosing spondylitis patients. Some of the motif variants had been reported before in the synovial fluid and blood of reactive arthritis patients, a finding that suggests common disease-initiation mechanisms. Blood from ankylosing spondylitis patients appeared to be characterized by a TCR beta motif made up of about 8 highly homologous amino acid variants.

Sequencing instrument: Illumina HiSeq 2500. Quantitative 5'-RACE with molecular barcodes was used to prepare TCR beta libraries. In the source study's methods: A new computational method, built on a probabilistic model of VDJ rearrangement, was used to identify disease-linked TCR variants. TCRdb reprocessed the public reads (quality trimming at Q25 with fastp, clone calling with MiXCR) and kept in-frame beta chains. All rows with the same CDR3 protein become a single entry with the most common DNA and genes. These V and J calls rely on TCRdb rather than the paper's analysis. In all, the sample holds 300,000 to 400,000 distinct CDR3 sequences, and around 20% of those were seen once. Around 14% of the sample is held by the ten biggest clonotypes.

Sequenced material: blood, either unsorted or a sorted T cell fraction (not recorded which). The chain is encoded by TRBV6-1 joined to TRBJ2-3; 6 matching bases give a weak D call of TRBD2. The TCR comes from a male donor with ankylosing spondylitis or in good health (not recorded which). Here is the DNA: TGTGCCAGCAGTGAACTCGGTAGCGGAATCACAGATACGCAGTATTTT. Translated, it gives CASSELGSGITDTQYF.